The clone carrying this T cell receptor (beta chain) was observed many times. Antigen specificity is unknown. Breast cancer patients provided tissue from their axillary draining lymph nodes. These data originate in a study of breast tumors, draining lymph nodes, adjacent tissues. General study points: Data fit most tumor T cells coming from lymph node, expanding in tumor. Compared with lymph nodes, tumors were less diverse; compared with nontumor tissue, more. Tumor T cell lymph node origin was a supported hypothesis, not proven. Luminal-like breast cancer showed significantly higher tumor–nontumor repertoire similarity than basal-like.

MiXCR, applied by TCRdb to the multiplex PCR reads, yields one record per CDR3 protein. In the table there are about 200,000 distinct CDR3 sequences, approximately 33% of which are singletons. Trimming took off 4 bases at V and 5 bases at J, with 13 bases between the two ends. CDR1 and CDR2 (germline): SGHTS, YDEGEE. The CDR3 loop spans 13 amino acids. The J gene is TRBJ2-7, the V gene TRBV5-8; D is ambiguous. The source of this sequence is a female donor with breast cancer. Some clones in this sample may be carry-over from other donors' samples. Sequencing used axillary lymph node tissue. This CDR3 is CASSRDQRNEQYF. CDR3 nucleotides: TGTGCCAGCAGCCGAGATCAGAGGAACGAGCAGTACTTC. The full variable domain, completed using reference TRBV5-8 and TRBJ2-7, is EAGVTQSPTHLIKTRGQQATLRCSPISGHTSVYWYQQALGLGLQFLLWYDEGEERNRGNFPPRFSGRQFPNYSSELNVNALELEDSALYLCASSRDQRNEQYFGPGTRLTVT.